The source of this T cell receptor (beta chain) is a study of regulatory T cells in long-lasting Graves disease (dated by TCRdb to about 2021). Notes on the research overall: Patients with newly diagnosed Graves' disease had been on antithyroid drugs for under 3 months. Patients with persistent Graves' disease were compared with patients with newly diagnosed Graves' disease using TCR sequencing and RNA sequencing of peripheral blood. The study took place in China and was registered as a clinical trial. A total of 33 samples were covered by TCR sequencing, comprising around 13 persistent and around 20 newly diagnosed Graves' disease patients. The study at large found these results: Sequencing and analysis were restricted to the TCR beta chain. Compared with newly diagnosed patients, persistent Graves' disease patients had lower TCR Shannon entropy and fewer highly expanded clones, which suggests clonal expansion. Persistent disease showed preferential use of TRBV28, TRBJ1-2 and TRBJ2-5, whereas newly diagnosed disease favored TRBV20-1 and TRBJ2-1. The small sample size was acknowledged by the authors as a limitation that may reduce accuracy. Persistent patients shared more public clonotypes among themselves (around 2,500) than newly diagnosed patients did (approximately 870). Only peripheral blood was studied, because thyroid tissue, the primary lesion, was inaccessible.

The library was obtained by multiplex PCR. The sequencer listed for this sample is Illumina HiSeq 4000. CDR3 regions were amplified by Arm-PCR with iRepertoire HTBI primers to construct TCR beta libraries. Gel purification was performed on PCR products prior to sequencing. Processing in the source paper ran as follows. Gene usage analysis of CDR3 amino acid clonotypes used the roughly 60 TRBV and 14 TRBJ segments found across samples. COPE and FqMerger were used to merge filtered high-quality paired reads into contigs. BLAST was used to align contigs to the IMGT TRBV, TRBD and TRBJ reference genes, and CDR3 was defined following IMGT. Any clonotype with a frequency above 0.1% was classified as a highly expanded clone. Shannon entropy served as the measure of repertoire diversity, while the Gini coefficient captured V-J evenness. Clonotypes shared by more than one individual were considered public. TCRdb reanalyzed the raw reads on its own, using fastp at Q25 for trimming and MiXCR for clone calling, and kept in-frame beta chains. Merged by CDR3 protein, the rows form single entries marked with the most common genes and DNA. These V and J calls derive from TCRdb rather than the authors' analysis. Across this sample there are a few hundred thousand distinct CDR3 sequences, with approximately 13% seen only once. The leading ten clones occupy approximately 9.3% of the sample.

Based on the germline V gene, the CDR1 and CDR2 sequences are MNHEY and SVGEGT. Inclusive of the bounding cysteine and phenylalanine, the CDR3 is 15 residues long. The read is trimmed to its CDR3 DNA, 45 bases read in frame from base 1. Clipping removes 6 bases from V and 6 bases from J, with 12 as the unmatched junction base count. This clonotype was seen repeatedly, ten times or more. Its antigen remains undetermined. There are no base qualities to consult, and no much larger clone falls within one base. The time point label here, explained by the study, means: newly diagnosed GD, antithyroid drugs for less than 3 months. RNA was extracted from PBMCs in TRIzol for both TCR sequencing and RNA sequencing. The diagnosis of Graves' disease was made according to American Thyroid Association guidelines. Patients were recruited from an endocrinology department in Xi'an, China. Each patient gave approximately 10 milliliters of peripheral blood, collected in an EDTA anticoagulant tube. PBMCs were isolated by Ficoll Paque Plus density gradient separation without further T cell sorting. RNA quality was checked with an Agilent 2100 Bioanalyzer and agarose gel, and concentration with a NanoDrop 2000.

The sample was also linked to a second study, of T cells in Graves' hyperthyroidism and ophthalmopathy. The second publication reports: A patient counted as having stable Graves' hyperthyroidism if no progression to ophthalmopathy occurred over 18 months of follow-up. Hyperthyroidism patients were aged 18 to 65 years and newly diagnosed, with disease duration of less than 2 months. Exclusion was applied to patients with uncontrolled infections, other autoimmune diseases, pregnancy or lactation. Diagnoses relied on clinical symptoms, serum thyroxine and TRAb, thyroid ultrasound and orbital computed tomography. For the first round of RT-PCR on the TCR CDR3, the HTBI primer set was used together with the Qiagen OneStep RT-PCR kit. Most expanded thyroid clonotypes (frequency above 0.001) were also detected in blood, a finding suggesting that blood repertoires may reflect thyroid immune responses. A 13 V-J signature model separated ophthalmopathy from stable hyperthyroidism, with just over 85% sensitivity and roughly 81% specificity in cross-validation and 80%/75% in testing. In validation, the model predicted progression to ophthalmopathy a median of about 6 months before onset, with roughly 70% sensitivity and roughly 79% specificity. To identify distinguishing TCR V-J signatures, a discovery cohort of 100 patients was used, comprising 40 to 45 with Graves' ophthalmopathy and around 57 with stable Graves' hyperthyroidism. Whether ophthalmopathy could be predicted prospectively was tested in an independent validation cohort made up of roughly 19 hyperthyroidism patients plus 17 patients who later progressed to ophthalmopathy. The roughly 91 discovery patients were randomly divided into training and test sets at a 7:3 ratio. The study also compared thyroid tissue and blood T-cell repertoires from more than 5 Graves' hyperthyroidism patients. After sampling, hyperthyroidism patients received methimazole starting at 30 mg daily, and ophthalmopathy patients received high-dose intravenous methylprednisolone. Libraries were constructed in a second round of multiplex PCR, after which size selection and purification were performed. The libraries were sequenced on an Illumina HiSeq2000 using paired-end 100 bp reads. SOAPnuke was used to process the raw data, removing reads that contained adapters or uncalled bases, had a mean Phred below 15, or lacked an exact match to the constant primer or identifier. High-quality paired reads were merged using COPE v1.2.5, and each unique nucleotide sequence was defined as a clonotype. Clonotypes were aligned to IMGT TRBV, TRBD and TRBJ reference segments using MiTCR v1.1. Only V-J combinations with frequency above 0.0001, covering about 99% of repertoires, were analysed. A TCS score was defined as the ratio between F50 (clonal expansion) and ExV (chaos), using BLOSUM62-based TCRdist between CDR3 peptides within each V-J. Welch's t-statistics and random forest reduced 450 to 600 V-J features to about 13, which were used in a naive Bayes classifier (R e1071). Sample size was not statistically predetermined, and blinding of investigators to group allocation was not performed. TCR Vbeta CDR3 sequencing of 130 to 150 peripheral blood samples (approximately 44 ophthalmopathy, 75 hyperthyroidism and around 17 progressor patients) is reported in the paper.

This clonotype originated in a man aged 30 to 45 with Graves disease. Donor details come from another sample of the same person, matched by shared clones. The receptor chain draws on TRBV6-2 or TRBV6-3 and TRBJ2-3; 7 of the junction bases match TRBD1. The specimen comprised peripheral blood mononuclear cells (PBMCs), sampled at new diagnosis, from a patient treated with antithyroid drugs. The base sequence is TGTGCCAGCAGGGATATGGACAGGCGAAGGGATACGCAGTATTTT. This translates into CASRDMDRRRDTQYF.